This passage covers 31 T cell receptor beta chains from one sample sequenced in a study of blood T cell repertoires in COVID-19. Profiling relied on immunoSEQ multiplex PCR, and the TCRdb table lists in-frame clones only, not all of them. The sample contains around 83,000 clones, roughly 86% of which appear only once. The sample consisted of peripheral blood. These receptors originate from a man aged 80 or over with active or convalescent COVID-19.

Here the CDR3 reads CAWSLVSAGANVLTF. In DNA form, the CDR3 reads TGTGCCTGGAGTTTGGTGTCAGCTGGGGCCAACGTCCTGACTTTC. The chain combines TRBV30 with TRBJ2-6; D remains ambiguous. The V end was cut by 2 bases, the J end by 2 bases, with 10 bases between. Germline V CDR1 and CDR2: GTSNPN, SVGIG (reference sequence). The CDR3 contains 15 residues.

Here the CDR3 reads CASSAREKNTEAFF. In DNA, the CDR3 is TGTGCCAGCAGCGCGAGAGAGAAAAACACTGAAGCTTTCTTT. The V gene is TRBV6-5, the J gene TRBJ1-1; unclear D gene. Trimming left V 6 bases short and J 2 bases short, with 13 bases between. Germline CDR1 and CDR2: MNHEY and SVGAGI. The CDR3 totals 14 residues.

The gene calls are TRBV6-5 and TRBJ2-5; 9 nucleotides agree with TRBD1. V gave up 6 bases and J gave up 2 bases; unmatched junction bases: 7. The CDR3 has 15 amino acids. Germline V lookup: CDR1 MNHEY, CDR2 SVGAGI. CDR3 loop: CASRVDRGYQETQYF. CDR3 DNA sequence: TGTGCCAGCAGGGTGGACAGGGGATATCAAGAGACCCAGTACTTC.

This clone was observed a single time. The DNA of the CDR3 is TGTGCCAGCAGCTTGGCCGAGGGCTACGAGCAGTACGTC. Amino acid sequence: CASSLAEGYEQYV. The rearrangement joins TRBV5-8 to TRBJ2-7; TRBD2 is a possible D gene (5 bases). Germline loops: CDR1 SGHTS, CDR2 YDEGEE. V was clipped by 0 bases and J by 3 bases, with 7 bases between them. This CDR3 is 13 amino acids long.

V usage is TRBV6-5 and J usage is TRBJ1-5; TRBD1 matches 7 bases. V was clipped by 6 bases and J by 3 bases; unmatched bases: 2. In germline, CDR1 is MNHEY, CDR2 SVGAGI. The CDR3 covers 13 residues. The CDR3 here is CASSDRVNQPQHF. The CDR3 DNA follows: TGTGCCAGCAGCGACAGGGTCAATCAGCCCCAGCATTTT.

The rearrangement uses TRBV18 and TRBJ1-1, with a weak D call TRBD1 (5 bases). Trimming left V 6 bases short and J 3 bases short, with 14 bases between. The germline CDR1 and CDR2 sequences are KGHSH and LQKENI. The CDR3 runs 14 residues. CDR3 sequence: CASSPSGGDTEAFF. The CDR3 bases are TGTGCCAGCTCTCCCAGTGGAGGGGACACTGAAGCTTTCTTT. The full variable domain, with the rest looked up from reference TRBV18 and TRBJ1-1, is NAGVMQNPRHLVRRRGQEARLRCSPMKGHSHVYWYRQLPEEGLKFMVYLQKENIIDESGMPKERFSAEFPKEGPSILRIQQVVRGDSAAYFCASSPSGGDTEAFFGQGTRLTVV.

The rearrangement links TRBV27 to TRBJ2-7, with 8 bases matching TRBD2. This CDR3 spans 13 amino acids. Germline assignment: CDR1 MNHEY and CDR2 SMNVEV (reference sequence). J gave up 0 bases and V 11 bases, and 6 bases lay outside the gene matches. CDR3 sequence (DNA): TGTGCCCACGGGAGGGACTACTCCTACGAGCAGTACGTC. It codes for CAHGRDYSYEQYV.

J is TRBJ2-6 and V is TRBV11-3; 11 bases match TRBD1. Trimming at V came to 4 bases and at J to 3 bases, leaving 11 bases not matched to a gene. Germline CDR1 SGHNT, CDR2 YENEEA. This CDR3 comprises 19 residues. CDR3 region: CASSSPPGTGGVGANVLTF. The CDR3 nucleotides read TGTGCCAGCAGCTCACCTCCCGGGACAGGGGGGGTTGGGGCCAACGTCCTGACTTTC.

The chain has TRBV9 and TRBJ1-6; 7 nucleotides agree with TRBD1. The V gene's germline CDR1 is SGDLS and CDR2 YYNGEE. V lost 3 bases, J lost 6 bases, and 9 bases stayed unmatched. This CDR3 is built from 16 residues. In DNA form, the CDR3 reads TGTGCCAGCAGCGGAATCACAGGGGACGTTAATTCACCCCTCCACTTT. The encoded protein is CASSGITGDVNSPLHF.

The CDR3 nucleotides are TGCAGTGCTAGAGATAGAGTTACGCAGTATTTT. Translation gives CSARDRVTQYF. The chain carries TRBV20-1 and TRBJ2-3; the D is unclear. Germline values: CDR1 DFQATT, CDR2 SNEGSKA (reference sequence). Trimming shortened V by 0 bases and J by 8 bases, and 6 bases separated the two germline ends. The CDR3 contains 11 residues.

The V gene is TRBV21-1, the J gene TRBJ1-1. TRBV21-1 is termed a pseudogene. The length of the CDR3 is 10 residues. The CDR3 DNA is TGTGCCAGCAGCCTGAGGGAAGCTTTCTTT. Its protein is CASSLREAFF.

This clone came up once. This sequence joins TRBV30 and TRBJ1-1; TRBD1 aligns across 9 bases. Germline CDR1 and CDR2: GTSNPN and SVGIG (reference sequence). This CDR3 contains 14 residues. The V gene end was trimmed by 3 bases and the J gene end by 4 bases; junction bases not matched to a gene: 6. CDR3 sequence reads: CAWSRDRVGTEAFF. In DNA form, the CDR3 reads TGTGCCTGGAGCCGGGACAGGGTTGGCACTGAAGCTTTCTTT.

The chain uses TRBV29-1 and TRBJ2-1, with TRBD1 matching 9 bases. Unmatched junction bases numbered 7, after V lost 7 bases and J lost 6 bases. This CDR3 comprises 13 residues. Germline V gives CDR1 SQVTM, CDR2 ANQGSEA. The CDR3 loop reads CSAAGTGSNEQFF. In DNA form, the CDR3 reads TGCAGCGCCGCCGGGACAGGGTCCAATGAGCAGTTCTTC.

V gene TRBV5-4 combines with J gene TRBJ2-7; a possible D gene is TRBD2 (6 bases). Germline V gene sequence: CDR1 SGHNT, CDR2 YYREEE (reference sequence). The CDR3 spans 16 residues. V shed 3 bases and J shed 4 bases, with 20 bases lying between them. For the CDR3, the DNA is TGTGCCAGCAGCTCAAAAAGTGGCCTAGCGCAGTACGAGCAGTACGTC. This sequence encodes CASSSKSGLAQYEQYV.

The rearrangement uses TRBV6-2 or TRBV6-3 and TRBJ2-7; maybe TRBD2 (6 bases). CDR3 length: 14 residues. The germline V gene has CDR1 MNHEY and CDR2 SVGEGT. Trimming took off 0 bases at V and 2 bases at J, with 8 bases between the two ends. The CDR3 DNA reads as TGTGCCAGCAGTTACTCCGGGGGTACCTACGAGCAGTACGTC. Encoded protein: CASSYSGGTYEQYV.

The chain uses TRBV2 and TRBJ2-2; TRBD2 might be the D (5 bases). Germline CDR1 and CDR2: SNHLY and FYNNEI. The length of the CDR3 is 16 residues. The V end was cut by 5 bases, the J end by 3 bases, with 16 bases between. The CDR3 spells CASSRPEGRDTGELFF. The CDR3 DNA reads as TGTGCCAGCAGTAGGCCGGAAGGGCGGGACACCGGGGAGCTGTTTTTT.

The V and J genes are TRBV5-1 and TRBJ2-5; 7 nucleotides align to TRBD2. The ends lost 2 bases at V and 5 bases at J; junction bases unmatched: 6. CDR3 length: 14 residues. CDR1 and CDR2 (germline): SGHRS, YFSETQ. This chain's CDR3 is CASSFSAGVETQYF. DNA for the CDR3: TGCGCCAGCAGCTTCTCCGCGGGAGTGGAGACCCAGTACTTC. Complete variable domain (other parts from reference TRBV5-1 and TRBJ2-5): KAGVTQTPRYLIKTRGQQVTLSCSPISGHRSVSWYQQTPGQGLQFLFEYFSETQRNKGNFPGRFSGRQFSNSRSEMNVSTLELGDSALYLCASSFSAGVETQYFGPGTRLLVL.

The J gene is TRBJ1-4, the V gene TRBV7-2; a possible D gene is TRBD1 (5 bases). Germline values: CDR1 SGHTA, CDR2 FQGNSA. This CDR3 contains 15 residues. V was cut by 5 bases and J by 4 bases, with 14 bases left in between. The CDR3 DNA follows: TGTGCCAGCAGCCGCCAGACAGCCGTTAATGAAAAACTGTTTTTT. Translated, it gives CASSRQTAVNEKLFF.

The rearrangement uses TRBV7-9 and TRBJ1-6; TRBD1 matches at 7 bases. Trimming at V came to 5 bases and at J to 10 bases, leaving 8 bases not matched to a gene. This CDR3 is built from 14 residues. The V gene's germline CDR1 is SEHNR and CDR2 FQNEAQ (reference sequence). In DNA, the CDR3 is TGTGCCAGCAGCCCCGGGACAGAACAATCACCCCTCCACTTT. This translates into CASSPGTEQSPLHF.

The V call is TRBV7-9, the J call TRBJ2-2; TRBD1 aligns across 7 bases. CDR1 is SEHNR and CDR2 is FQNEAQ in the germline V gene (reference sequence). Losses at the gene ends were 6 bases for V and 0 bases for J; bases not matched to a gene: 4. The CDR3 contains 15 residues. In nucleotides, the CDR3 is TGTGCCAGCAGAGCCGGGACAGCGAACACCGGGGAGCTGTTTTTT. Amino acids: CASRAGTANTGELFF.

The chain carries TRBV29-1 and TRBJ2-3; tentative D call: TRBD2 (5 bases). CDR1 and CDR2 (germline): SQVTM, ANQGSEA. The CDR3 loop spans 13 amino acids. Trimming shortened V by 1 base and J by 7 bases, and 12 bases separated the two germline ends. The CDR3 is CSVEVSGEHTQYF. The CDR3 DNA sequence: TGCAGCGTTGAAGTGAGCGGTGAACATACGCAGTATTTT.

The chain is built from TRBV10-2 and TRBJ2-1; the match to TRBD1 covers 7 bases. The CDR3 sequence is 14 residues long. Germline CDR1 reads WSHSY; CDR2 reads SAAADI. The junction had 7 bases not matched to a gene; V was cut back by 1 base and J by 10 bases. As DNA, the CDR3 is TGCGCCAGCAGTGAGTGGGACAGCGCGTGGGAGCAGTTCTTC. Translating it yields CASSEWDSAWEQFF.

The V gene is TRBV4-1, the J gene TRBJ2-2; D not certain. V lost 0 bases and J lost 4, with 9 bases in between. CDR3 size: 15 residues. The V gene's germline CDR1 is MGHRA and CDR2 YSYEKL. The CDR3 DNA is TGCGCCAGCAGCCAAGATCCGGGTATCACCGGGGAGCTGTTTTTT. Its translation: CASSQDPGITGELFF.

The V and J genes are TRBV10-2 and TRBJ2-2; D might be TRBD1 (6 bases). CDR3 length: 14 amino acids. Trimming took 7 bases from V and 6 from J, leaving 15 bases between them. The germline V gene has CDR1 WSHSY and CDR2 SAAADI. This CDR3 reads CASTRGLFPGELFF. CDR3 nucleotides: TGCGCCAGCACCAGGGGATTGTTTCCCGGGGAGCTGTTTTTT.

The CDR3 bases are TGTGCCAGCACACAGTGGGGGGGATCAGACACTGAAGCTTTCTTT. Translating gives CASTQWGGSDTEAFF. The chain combines TRBV19 with TRBJ1-1; weak D call: TRBD1 (5 bases). The CDR3 runs 15 residues. Trimming removed 9 bases at V and 3 bases at J, with 20 bases between. Germline assignment: CDR1 LNHDA and CDR2 SQIVND (reference sequence).

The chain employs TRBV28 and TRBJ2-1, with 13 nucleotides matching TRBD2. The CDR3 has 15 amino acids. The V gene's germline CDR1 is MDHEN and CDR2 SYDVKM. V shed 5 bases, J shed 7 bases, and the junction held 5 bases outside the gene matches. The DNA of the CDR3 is TGTGCCAGCAGTCAGGAGGGACTAGCGGGGAATGAGCAGTTCTTC. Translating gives CASSQEGLAGNEQFF.

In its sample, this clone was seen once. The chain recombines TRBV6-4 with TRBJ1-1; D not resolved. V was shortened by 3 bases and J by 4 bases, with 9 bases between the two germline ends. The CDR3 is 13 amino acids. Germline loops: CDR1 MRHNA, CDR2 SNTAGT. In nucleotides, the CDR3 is TGTGCCAGCAGTGAAACCTGGGCCACTGAAGCTTTCTTT. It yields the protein CASSETWATEAFF.

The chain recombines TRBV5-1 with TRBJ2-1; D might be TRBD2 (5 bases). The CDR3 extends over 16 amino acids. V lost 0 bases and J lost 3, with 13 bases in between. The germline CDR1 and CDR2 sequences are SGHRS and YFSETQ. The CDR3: CASSLGPRESYNEQFF. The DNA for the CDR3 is TGCGCCAGCAGCTTGGGTCCACGGGAAAGCTACAATGAGCAGTTCTTC. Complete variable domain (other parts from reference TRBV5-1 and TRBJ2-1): KAGVTQTPRYLIKTRGQQVTLSCSPISGHRSVSWYQQTPGQGLQFLFEYFSETQRNKGNFPGRFSGRQFSNSRSEMNVSTLELGDSALYLCASSLGPRESYNEQFFGPGTRLTVL.

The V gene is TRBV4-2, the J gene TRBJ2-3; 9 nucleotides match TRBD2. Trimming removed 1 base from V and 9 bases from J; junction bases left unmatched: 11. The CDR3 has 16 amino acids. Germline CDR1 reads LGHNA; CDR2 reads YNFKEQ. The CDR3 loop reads CASSQVQRGAGFTQYF. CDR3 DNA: TGTGCCAGCAGCCAAGTCCAGCGGGGGGCAGGTTTCACGCAGTATTTT.

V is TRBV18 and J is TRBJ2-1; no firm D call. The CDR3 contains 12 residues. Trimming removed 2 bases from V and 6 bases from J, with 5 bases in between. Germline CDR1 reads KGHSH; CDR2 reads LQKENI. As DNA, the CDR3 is TGTGCCAGCTCACCATCGGGCAATGAGCAGTTCTTC. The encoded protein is CASSPSGNEQFF. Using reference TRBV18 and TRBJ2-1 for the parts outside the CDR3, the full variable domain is NAGVMQNPRHLVRRRGQEARLRCSPMKGHSHVYWYRQLPEEGLKFMVYLQKENIIDESGMPKERFSAEFPKEGPSILRIQQVVRGDSAAYFCASSPSGNEQFFGPGTRLTVL.

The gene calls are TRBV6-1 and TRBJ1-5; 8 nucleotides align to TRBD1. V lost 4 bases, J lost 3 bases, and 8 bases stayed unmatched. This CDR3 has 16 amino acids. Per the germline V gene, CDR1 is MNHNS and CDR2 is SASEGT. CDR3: CASSAFRDRHNQPQHF. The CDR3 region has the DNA TGTGCCAGCAGTGCCTTCAGGGACAGGCACAATCAGCCCCAGCATTTT.